Shown below are 3 T cell receptor beta chains from a single sample sequenced in a study of a mutant IDH1 vaccine in newly diagnosed glioma (dated by TCRdb to the early 2020s). This specimen's time point label, per the study, means: week 23, last vaccination. A 20-mer mutant IDH1 peptide at 300 micrograms in Montanide made up each vaccine dose, which was injected subcutaneously together with topical imiquimod. Libraries were constructed by the immunoSEQ multiplex PCR assay. This is the immuneACCESS table as TCRdb keeps it, with only in-frame sequences that have V and J called. A part of the clones is gone; compared with another copy, unresolved V genes explain less than half, and the rest is unexplained. The sample table holds 50,000 to 65,000 clones, of which 80% to 90% were seen once. The ten most abundant clones make up roughly 1.4% of the sample. Their recognized antigens are unknown. The input for sequencing was PBMCs, taken from a glioma patient whose treatment included an IDH1 peptide vaccine. The receptors here all came from a man between 35 and 55 years old with glioma.

The chain joins TRBV14 to TRBJ1-3; D is unclear. The germline V gene has CDR1 SGHDN and CDR2 FVKESK. This CDR3 region has 14 residues. The ends were cut back, 0 bases at V and 0 bases at J, with 3 bases in the middle. This CDR3 is CASSQDYSGNTIYF. CDR3 in DNA: TGTGCCAGCAGCCAAGACTACTCTGGAAACACCATATATTTT. The full variable domain, with the rest looked up from reference TRBV14 and TRBJ1-3, is EAGVTQFPSHSVIEKGQTVTLRCDPISGHDNLYWYRRVMGKEIKFLLHFVKESKQDESGMPNNRFLAERTGGTYSTLKVQPAELEDSGVYFCASSQDYSGNTIYFGEGSWLTVV.

This chain joins TRBV20-1 and TRBJ1-2, with a possible D match to TRBD1 (5 bases). Trimming took 3 bases from V and 8 from J, leaving 10 bases between them. CDR1 is DFQATT and CDR2 is SNEGSKA in the germline V gene (reference sequence). The CDR3 contains 11 residues. This CDR3 reads CSARAGRGYTF. CDR3 DNA sequence: TGCAGTGCTAGGGCAGGGCGCGGCTACACCTTC.

The CDR3 reads CASRTAGSGYTF. CDR3 sequence (DNA): TGTGCCAGCAGGACAGCTGGCTCTGGCTACACCTTC. V is TRBV25-1 and J is TRBJ1-2; maybe TRBD1 (5 bases). Germline V CDR1 and CDR2: MGHDK, SYGVNS. This CDR3 spans 12 amino acids. Trimming shortened V by 6 bases and J by 7 bases, and 12 bases separated the two germline ends.